This TCR beta chain was identified during a study of T cells after yellow fever vaccination. This clonotype was recorded a few times. Its antigen is still unknown. UMIs and a universal primer site were added when TCR cDNA was made by 5'RACE template switching. TCRdb independently ran MiXCR on the 5' RACE reads; one entry per CDR3 protein. Of about 320,000 distinct CDR3 sequences detected, roughly 6.8% appear once; the ten largest clones hold roughly a sixth. Germline CDR1 LGHNA, CDR2 YSLEER. Trimming left V 4 bases short and J 6 bases short, with 17 bases between. The CDR3 has 15 residues. Study-wide results and caveats: The secondary response was weaker, and its peak arrived faster, on day 5 versus 15.

The origin of this receptor is a young man who received the YFV17D yellow fever vaccine. The sequencing here drew on PBMCs, taken about 49 days after the first yellow fever vaccination. V usage is TRBV4-3 and J usage is TRBJ2-3, with a weak D call TRBD1 (6 bases). As DNA, the CDR3 is TGCGCCAGCAGCCGTATGGTAGGAACAGGGGATACGCAGTATTTT. This gives the protein CASSRMVGTGDTQYF.